The 26 T cell receptor beta chains listed next were all sequenced from one sample in a study of T cell repertoires in cytomegalovirus infection. Each CDR3 protein gets one entry after TCRdb re-called the reads with MiXCR. The sample consists of around 250,000 distinct CDR3 sequences, over 15% of them appearing once. The sequenced sample consisted of CD8+ T cells from PBMCs. All receptors come from a human donor in good health (CMV status not recorded). Some clones in this sample may be carry-over from other donors' samples.

CDR3 protein: CATSRVGAGWGQETQYF. CDR3 coding DNA: TGTGCCACCAGCAGAGTAGGCGCGGGTTGGGGCCAAGAGACCCAGTACTTC. The chain is built from TRBV15 and TRBJ2-5; TRBD2 might be the D (5 bases). The CDR3 covers 17 residues. Trimming stripped 1 base from V and 1 base from J, with 16 bases between. Per germline, CDR1 LNHNV and CDR2 YYDKDF (reference sequence). Based on the CDR3 plus reference TRBV15 and TRBJ2-5, the full variable domain is DAMVIQNPRYQVTQFGKPVTLSCSQTLNHNVMYWYQQKSSQAPKLLFHYYDKDFNNEADTPDNFQSRRPNTSFCFLDIRSPGLGDTAMYLCATSRVGAGWGQETQYFGPGTRLLVL.

The chain carries TRBV23-1 and TRBJ1-5; 9 bases fit TRBD1. TRBV23-1 is annotated as an ORF whose role is uncertain. This CDR3 is 15 amino acids long. V dropped 2 bases and J dropped 3; count of bases not matched to a gene: 2. CDR3 DNA sequence: TGCGCCAGCAGTCAAGGGGACAGGGACAATCAGCCCCAGCATTTT. Protein sequence: CASSQGDRDNQPQHF.

This clonotype was counted only a few times. This chain connects TRBV19 to TRBJ2-1; D not certain. Germline V gene sequence: CDR1 LNHDA, CDR2 SQIVND (reference sequence). Trimming took 3 bases from V and 9 from J, leaving 12 bases between them. CDR3 size: 13 residues. Written as DNA, the CDR3 is TGTGCCAGTAGTATTGCCCCCGGCCGTGAGCAGTTCTTC. Translated, it gives CASSIAPGREQFF.

The chain couples TRBV2 to TRBJ2-3; 10 nucleotides match TRBD1. CDR1 is SNHLY and CDR2 is FYNNEI in the germline V gene. This CDR3 spans 14 amino acids. With V trimmed by 9 bases and J by 6 bases, 9 bases remained unmatched. The CDR3 is CASWGTGAFDTQYF. DNA of the CDR3: TGTGCCAGTTGGGGGACAGGGGCATTTGATACGCAGTATTTT.

This clonotype showed up just a few times. The CDR3 DNA is TGTGCCAGCAGCTCCTTTCCGAGTTCTGGGGCCAACGTCCTGACTTTC. This translates into CASSSFPSSGANVLTF. The chain links TRBV5-5 to TRBJ2-6; no clear D gene. V lost 3 bases and J 1 base, leaving 11 bases between the germline ends. This CDR3 contains 16 residues. Germline CDR1 SGHKS, CDR2 YYEKEE (reference sequence).

DNA of the CDR3: TGTGCCAGTAGTATGCGGCCCTCGGAGGGTCCTTCGGAAGGCTACACCTTC. This sequence encodes CASSMRPSEGPSEGYTF. V gene TRBV19 combines with J gene TRBJ1-2; no firm D call. The CDR3 sequence is 17 residues long. Germline V gene data show CDR1 as LNHDA and CDR2 as SQIVND (reference sequence). Trimming removed 3 bases at V and 8 bases at J, with 25 bases between.

V usage is TRBV28 and J usage is TRBJ1-1, with D unresolved. Germline V gene sequence: CDR1 MDHEN, CDR2 SYDVKM. The CDR3 has 14 residues. V was pared by 3 bases and J by 4 bases, with 12 bases between. This chain's CDR3 is CASSLVGIATEAFF. CDR3 DNA: TGTGCCAGCAGTTTGGTGGGGATCGCCACTGAAGCTTTCTTT.

The chain has TRBV11-2 and TRBJ1-4, with D possibly being TRBD1 (6 bases). Germline V gene data show CDR1 as SGHAT and CDR2 as FQNNGV. This CDR3 comprises 15 residues. Trimming removed 1 base from V and 7 bases from J, with 13 bases in between. The CDR3 bases are TGTGCCAGCAGCTTAGGGGGACAAACGGGTGAAAAACTGTTTTTT. It is translated as CASSLGGQTGEKLFF.

This clonotype was observed a handful of times. The chain is built from TRBV7-6 and TRBJ1-1; D remains unclear. V lost 3 bases and J lost 7, with 6 bases in between. The CDR3 loop spans 11 amino acids. Germline CDR1 reads SGHVS; CDR2 reads FNYEAQ. The DNA of the CDR3 is TGTGCCAGCAGCTTGTCATATGAAGCTTTCTTT. It encodes CASSLSYEAFF.

This clonotype was detected ten times or more. This chain joins TRBV7-2 and TRBJ2-2; 8 bases fit TRBD1. With 5 bases clipped from V and 7 bases from J, the junction kept 6 bases outside the gene matches. Germline values: CDR1 SGHTA, CDR2 FQGNSA. This CDR3 comprises 14 residues. CDR3 loop: CASSPGQGHGELFF. In nucleotides, the CDR3 is TGTGCCAGCAGCCCCGGACAGGGTCACGGGGAGCTGTTTTTT.

This chain connects TRBV4-1 to TRBJ2-2; 8 nucleotides agree with TRBD1. The CDR3 extends over 16 amino acids. The ends lost 0 bases at V and 2 bases at J; junction bases unmatched: 2. The V gene's germline CDR1 is MGHRA and CDR2 YSYEKL. CDR3 DNA: TGCGCCAGCAGCCAAGATGGGACAGGCAACACCGGGGAGCTGTTTTTT. Protein sequence: CASSQDGTGNTGELFF.

This clonotype showed up many times. This chain joins TRBV28 and TRBJ2-1, with 7 nucleotides matching TRBD1. The CDR3 contains 18 residues. V gave up 5 bases and J gave up 4 bases; unmatched junction bases: 17. Germline CDR1 reads MDHEN; CDR2 reads SYDVKM. The CDR3 spells CASSLYLTRQGIYNEQFF. DNA of the CDR3: TGTGCCAGCAGTCTCTATCTCACACGACAGGGAATATACAATGAGCAGTTCTTC.

This clonotype was seen many times. The chain carries TRBV12-3 or TRBV12-4 and TRBJ2-2, with 11 bases identical to TRBD1. The CDR3 runs 16 residues. Trimming removed 5 bases from V and 6 bases from J; junction bases left unmatched: 8. CDR3 amino acids: CASSPRTGGVAGELFF. CDR3 nucleotide sequence: TGTGCCAGCAGTCCTAGGACAGGGGGCGTCGCCGGGGAGCTGTTTTTT.

On this clonotype itself: This may be a read error, as it is one base from a much larger clone. The chain combines TRBV7-6 with TRBJ2-3, with 10 bases identical to TRBD1. The CDR3 has 16 amino acids. CDR1 is SGHVS, CDR2 FNYEAQ, per germline. J gave up 2 bases and V 10 bases, and 12 bases lay outside the gene matches. CDR3 amino acids: CANSPPGQGNTDTQYF. CDR3 bases: TGTGCCAACAGTCCGCCGGGACAGGGGAACACAGATACGCAGTATTTT.

This clonotype showed up many times. The chain carries TRBV7-8 and TRBJ2-3; 8 bases map to TRBD2. V trimming: 1 base; J trimming: 2 bases; junction bases outside the gene matches: 5. There are 16 residues in the CDR3. Germline lookup yields CDR1 SGHVS and CDR2 FQNEAQ. The DNA of the CDR3 is TGTGCCAGCAGCTTAGATGAGCGGGGGAACACAGATACGCAGTATTTT. It codes for CASSLDERGNTDTQYF.

This clonotype was seen repeatedly, ten times or more. This chain links TRBV6-1 with TRBJ2-2, with 7 nucleotides matching TRBD1. V shed 5 bases, J shed 4 bases, and the junction held 10 bases outside the gene matches. Germline V gene sequence: CDR1 MNHNS, CDR2 SASEGT. There are 16 residues in the CDR3. The CDR3 DNA sequence: TGTGCCAGCAGTCAACACAGGGGCCTACCCACCGGGGAGCTGTTTTTT. Protein: CASSQHRGLPTGELFF.

At least ten counts were recorded for this clonotype. The CDR3 bases are TGTGCCAGTAGTATGACTAGCGGGGGGCCGGATGAGCAGTTCTTC. Its translation: CASSMTSGGPDEQFF. The V gene is TRBV19, the J gene TRBJ2-1; 13 nucleotides agree with TRBD2. The CDR3 loop spans 15 amino acids. Germline assignment: CDR1 LNHDA and CDR2 SQIVND (reference sequence). J gave up 8 bases and V 3 bases, and 4 bases lay outside the gene matches.

On this clonotype itself: One base away lies a much larger clone, so this may be a sequencing read error. The rearrangement links TRBV28 to TRBJ2-1; D gene unclear. Trimming left V 5 bases short and J 4 bases short, with 12 bases between. In germline, CDR1 is MDHEN, CDR2 SYDVKM. This CDR3 comprises 14 residues. The CDR3 protein is CASSGCDQYNEQFF. The CDR3, as DNA: TGTGCCAGCAGTGGGTGTGACCAGTACAATGAGCAGTTCTTC.

This clonotype was detected many times. V usage is TRBV7-3 and J usage is TRBJ2-2, with D perhaps TRBD2 (7 bases). CDR1 SGHTA and CDR2 FQGTGA come from the germline V gene. V lost 0 bases to trimming and J lost 0 bases, with 14 bases between them. CDR3 length equals 18 residues. The CDR3 DNA reads TGTGCCAGCAGCTTAACAATGGCGGGGGCCGCGAACACCGGGGAGCTGTTTTTT. Its translation: CASSLTMAGAANTGELFF.

The table lists this clonotype with a few counts. The CDR3 DNA follows: TGTGCCAGCAGCTGGGACAATGAGCAGTTCTTC. Amino acids: CASSWDNEQFF. The V gene is TRBV3-1, the J gene TRBJ2-1; D gene unclear. Between the trimmed V and J ends, which lost 5 bases and 5 bases, there was a span of 4 bases. Germline CDR1 is LGHDT and CDR2 is YNNKEL (reference sequence). The CDR3 consists of 11 residues.

This clonotype appeared many times. V is TRBV7-2 and J is TRBJ1-3; D is uncertain. In germline, CDR1 is SGHTA, CDR2 FQGNSA. The ends were cut back, 1 base at V and 8 bases at J, with 15 bases in the middle. This CDR3 is 15 amino acids long. The chain's CDR3 is CASSLDGVVRDTIYF. The CDR3 DNA reads as TGTGCCAGCAGCTTAGATGGTGTGGTTCGGGACACCATATATTTT.

The chain carries TRBV11-2 and TRBJ2-5; TRBD2 matches at 9 bases. This CDR3 has 16 amino acids. The germline CDR1 and CDR2 sequences are SGHAT and FQNNGV. The V segment lost 1 base and the J segment 5 bases; nucleotides outside the gene matches: 8. The CDR3 spells CASSLGSGGITETQYF. CDR3 bases: TGTGCCAGCAGCTTAGGTAGCGGGGGTATTACGGAGACCCAGTACTTC.

There are many counts of this clonotype. This sequence joins TRBV6-5 and TRBJ1-1, with 7 bases matching TRBD1. This CDR3 contains 16 residues. The V and J ends lost 0 bases and 0 bases, in that order; junction bases with no gene match: 4. Per the germline V gene, CDR1 is MNHEY and CDR2 is SVGAGI. CDR3 nucleotide sequence: TGTGCCAGCAGTTACTCCTGGACAGGCATGAACACTGAAGCTTTCTTT. It translates to CASSYSWTGMNTEAFF.

This clonotype was detected only a few times. The chain uses TRBV5-4 and TRBJ2-5, with a weak D call TRBD2 (6 bases). From germline, CDR1 is SGHNT and CDR2 YYREEE (reference sequence). V shed 0 bases and J shed 2 bases, with 14 bases lying between them. CDR3 length: 16 amino acids. The CDR3 bases are TGTGCCAGCAGCTTGGATTGGACTACCGAACAAGAGACCCAGTACTTC. Protein: CASSLDWTTEQETQYF.

In nucleotides, the CDR3 is TGTGCCAGCACCCTGACTAGCGGGGGCCCCGCCACCTACGAGCAGTACTTC. Translated, it gives CASTLTSGGPATYEQYF. The rearrangement joins TRBV7-6 to TRBJ2-7, with 12 bases aligning to TRBD2. Germline lookup yields CDR1 SGHVS and CDR2 FNYEAQ. Germline trimming cut 7 bases from V and 2 bases from J; bases unmatched to any gene: 12. The CDR3 has 17 residues.

This clonotype was observed a few times. The gene calls are TRBV10-3 and TRBJ2-7; no clear D gene. The CDR3 covers 15 residues. Per the germline V gene, CDR1 is ENHRY and CDR2 is SYGVKD. V was pared by 2 bases and J by 3 bases, with 14 bases between. The CDR3 DNA reads TGTGCCATCAGTGAGCCCGATGGGTCTCGCTACGAGCAGTACTTC. Its translation: CAISEPDGSRYEQYF.